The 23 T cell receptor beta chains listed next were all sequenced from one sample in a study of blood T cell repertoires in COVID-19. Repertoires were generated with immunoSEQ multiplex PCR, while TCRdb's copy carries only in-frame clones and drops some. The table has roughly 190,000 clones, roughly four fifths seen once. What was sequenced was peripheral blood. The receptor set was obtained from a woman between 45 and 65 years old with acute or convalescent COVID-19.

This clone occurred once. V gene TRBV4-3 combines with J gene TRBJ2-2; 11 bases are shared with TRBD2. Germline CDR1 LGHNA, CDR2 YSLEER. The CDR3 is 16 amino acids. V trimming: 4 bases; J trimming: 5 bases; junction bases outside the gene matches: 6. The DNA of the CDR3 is TGCGCCAGCAGCCTAGAACTAGCGGGAGTAACCGGGGAGCTGTTTTTT. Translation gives CASSLELAGVTGELFF.

In DNA form, the CDR3 reads TGTGCCAGCAGTTACGGGTCTAGCGGGACCTACAATGAGCAGTTCTTC. Translating gives CASSYGSSGTYNEQFF. The chain is built from TRBV6-5 and TRBJ2-1, with 9 bases that match TRBD2. This CDR3 is 16 amino acids long. V lost 2 bases and J lost 2; bases outside the gene matches: 4. CDR1 is MNHEY, CDR2 SVGAGI, per germline.

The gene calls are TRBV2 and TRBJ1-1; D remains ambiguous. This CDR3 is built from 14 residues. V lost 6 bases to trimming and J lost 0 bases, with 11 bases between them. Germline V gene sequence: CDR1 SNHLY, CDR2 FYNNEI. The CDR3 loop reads CASRIDGMNTEAFF. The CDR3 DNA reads TGTGCCAGCAGGATTGATGGCATGAACACTGAAGCTTTCTTT.

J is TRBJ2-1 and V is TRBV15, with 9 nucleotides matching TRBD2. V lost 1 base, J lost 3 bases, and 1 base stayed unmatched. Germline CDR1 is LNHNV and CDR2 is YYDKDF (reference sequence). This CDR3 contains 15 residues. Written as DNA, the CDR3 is TGTGCCACCAGCAGAGGACTAGCGGACTACAATGAGCAGTTCTTC. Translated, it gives CATSRGLADYNEQFF.

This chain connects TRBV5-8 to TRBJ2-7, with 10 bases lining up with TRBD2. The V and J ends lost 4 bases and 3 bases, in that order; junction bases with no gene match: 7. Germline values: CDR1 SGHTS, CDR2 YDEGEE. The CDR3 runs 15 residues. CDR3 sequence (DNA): TGTGCCAGCAGCCGCCGTTCTAGCGGGAGCTACGAGCAGTACTTC. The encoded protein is CASSRRSSGSYEQYF.

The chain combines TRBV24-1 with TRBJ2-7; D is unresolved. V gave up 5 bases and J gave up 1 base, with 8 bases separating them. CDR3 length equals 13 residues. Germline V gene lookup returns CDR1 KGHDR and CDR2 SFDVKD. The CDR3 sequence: CATSGTDSYEQYF. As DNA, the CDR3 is TGTGCCACCAGTGGTACAGATTCCTACGAGCAGTACTTC.

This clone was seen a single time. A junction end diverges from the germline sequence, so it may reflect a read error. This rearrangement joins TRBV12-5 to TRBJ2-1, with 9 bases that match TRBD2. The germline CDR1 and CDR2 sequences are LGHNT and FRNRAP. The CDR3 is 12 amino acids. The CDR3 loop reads CASGPWAGGLIF. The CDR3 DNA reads TGTGCTAGTGGTCCCTGGGCGGGGGGGTTAATCTTC. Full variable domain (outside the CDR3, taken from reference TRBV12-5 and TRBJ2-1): DARVTQTPRHKVTEMGQEVTMRCQPILGHNTVFWYRQTMMQGLELLAYFRNRAPLDDSGMPKDRFSAEMPDATLATLKIQPSEPRDSAVYFCASGPWAGGLIFGPGTRLTVL.

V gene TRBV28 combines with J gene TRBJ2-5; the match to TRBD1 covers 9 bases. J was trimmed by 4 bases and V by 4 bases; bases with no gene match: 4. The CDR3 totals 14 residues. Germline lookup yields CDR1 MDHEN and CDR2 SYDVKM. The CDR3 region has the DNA TGTGCCAGCAGTTCGGACAGGGGACGAGAGACCCAGTACTTC. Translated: CASSSDRGRETQYF. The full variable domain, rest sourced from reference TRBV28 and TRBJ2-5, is DVKVTQSSRYLVKRTGEKVFLECVQDMDHENMFWYRQDPGLGLRLIYFSYDVKMKEKGDIPEGYSVSREKKERFSLILESASTNQTSMYLCASSSDRGRETQYFGPGTRLLVL.

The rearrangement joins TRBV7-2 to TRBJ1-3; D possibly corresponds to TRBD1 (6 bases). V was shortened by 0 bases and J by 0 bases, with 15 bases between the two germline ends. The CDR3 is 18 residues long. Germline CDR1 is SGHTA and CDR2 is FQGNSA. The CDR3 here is CASSLAVPGGHSGNTIYF. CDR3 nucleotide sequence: TGTGCCAGCAGCTTAGCCGTCCCCGGGGGGCACTCTGGAAACACCATATATTTT.

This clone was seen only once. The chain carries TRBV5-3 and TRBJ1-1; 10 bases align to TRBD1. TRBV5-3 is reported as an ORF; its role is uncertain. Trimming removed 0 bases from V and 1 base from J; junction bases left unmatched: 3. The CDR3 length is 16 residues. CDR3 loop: CARSLGGTGANTEAFF. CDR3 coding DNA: TGTGCCAGAAGCTTGGGTGGGACAGGGGCGAACACTGAAGCTTTCTTT.

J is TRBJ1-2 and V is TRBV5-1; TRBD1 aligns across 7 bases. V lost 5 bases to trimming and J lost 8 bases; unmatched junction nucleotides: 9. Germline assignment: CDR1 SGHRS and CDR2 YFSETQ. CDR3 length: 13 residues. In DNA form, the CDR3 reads TGCGCCAGCAGTCACCTCCAGGGGGAAGGCTACACCTTC. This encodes CASSHLQGEGYTF.

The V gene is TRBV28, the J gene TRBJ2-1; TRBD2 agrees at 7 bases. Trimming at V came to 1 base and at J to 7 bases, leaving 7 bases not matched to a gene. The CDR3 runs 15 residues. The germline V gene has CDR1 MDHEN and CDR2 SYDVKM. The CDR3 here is CASSLLLAGLNEQFF. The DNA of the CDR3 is TGTGCCAGCAGTTTATTATTAGCGGGCCTTAATGAGCAGTTCTTC.

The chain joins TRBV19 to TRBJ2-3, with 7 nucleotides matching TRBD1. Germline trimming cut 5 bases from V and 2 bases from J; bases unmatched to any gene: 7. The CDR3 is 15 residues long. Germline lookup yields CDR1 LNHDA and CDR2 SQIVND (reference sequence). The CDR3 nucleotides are TGTGCCAGTAGTCCCCGACAGGGAGCCACAGATACGCAGTATTTT. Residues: CASSPRQGATDTQYF.

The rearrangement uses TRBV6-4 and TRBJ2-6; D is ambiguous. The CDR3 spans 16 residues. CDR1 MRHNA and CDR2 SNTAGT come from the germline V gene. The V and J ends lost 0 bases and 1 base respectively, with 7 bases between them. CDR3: CASSDSYGSGANVLTF. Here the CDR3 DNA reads TGTGCCAGCAGTGACTCTTACGGGTCTGGGGCCAACGTCCTGACTTTC.

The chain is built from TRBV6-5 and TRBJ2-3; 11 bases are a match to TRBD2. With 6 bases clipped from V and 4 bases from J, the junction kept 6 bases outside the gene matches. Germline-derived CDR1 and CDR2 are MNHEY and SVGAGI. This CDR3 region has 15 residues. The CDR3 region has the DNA TGTGCCAGCAGACGGCCGGGACTAGCGGCAGATACGCAGTATTTT. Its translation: CASRRPGLAADTQYF.

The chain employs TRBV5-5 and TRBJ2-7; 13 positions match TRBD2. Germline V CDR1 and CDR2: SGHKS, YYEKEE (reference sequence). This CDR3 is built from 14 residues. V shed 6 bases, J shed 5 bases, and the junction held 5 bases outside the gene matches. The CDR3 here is CASTHTSGGDEQYF. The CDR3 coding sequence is TGTGCCAGCACCCATACTAGCGGGGGGGACGAGCAGTACTTC.

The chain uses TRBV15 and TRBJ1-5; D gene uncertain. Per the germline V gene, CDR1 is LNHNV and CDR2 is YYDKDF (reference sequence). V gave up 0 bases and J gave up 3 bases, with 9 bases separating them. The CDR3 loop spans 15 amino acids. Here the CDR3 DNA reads TGTGCCACCAGCAGAGATGAGGGTCACAATCAGCCCCAGCATTTT. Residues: CATSRDEGHNQPQHF.

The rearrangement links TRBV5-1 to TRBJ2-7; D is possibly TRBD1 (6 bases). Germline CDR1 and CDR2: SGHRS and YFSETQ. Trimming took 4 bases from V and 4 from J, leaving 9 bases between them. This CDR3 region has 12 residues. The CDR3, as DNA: TGCGCCAGCAGCCCGAGGGGGTACGAGCAGTACTTC. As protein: CASSPRGYEQYF.

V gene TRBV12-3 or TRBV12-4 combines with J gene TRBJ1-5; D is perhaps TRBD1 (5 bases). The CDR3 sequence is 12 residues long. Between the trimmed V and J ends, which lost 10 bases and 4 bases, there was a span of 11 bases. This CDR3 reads CATRQGNQPQHF. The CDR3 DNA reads TGTGCCACCCGTCAGGGAAATCAGCCCCAGCATTTT.

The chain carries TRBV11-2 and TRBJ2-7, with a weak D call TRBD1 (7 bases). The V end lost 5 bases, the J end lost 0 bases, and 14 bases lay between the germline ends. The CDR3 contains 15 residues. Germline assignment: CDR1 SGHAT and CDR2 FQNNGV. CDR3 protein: CASSGGTASSYEQYF. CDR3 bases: TGTGCCAGCAGCGGCGGGACAGCGAGCTCCTACGAGCAGTACTTC. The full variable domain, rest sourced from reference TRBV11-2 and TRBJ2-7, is EAGVAQSPRYKIIEKRQSVAFWCNPISGHATLYWYQQILGQGPKLLIQFQNNGVVDDSQLPKDRFSAERLKGVDSTLKIQPAKLEDSAVYLCASSGGTASSYEQYFGPGTRLTVT.

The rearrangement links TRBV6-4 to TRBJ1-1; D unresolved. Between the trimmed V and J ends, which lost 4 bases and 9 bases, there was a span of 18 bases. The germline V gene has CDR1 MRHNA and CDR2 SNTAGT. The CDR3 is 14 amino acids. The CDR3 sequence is CASSAVEGGSQAFF. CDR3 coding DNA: TGTGCCAGCAGTGCGGTAGAGGGTGGATCGCAAGCTTTCTTT.

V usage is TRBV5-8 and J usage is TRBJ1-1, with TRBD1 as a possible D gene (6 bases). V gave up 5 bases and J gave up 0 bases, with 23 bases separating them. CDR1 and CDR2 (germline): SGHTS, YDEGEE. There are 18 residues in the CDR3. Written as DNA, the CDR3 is TGTGCCAGCAGTTCTCGGATGGGAGGGGGAGGAATGAACACTGAAGCTTTCTTT. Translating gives CASSSRMGGGGMNTEAFF.

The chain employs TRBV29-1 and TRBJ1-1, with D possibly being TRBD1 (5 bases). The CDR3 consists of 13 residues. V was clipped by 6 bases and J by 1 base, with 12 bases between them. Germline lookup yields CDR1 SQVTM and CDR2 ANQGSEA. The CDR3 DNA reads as TGCAGCGTAGCTCTTGGACAGAACACTGAAGCTTTCTTT. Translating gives CSVALGQNTEAFF.